These T cell receptor beta chains were read from a single sample in a study of cytomegalovirus exposure and HLA in healthy donors. Sequencing used immunoSEQ multiplex PCR; TCRdb keeps in-frame clones, though not all of them. There are approximately 150,000 clones in the sample; about 89% occur only once, and approximately 0.7% lies in the top ten. The specimen sequenced was PBMCs. These receptors all stem from a man aged 18 to 29 in good health and CMV-seronegative. Each CDR3 is given with its conserved first and last residue. Each record gives: clone size, D gene, V gene, J gene, CDR3 length, CDR3 DNA, CDR3 protein. A D gene is named only where the DNA matches it firmly. Expanded clones are given a class, and other clones once, few, many or no size at all.

.	.	TRBV25-1	TRBJ2-1	12	TGTGCCTCGGGGGTAGGGAGTGGCGAGCAGTTCTTC	CASGVGSGEQFF
.	.	TRBV5-6	TRBJ2-2	14	TGTGCCAGCAGCTTGGCAGGGGCGAACGGGGAGCTGTTTTTT	CASSLAGANGELFF
.	.	TRBV7-2	TRBJ1-3	16	TGTGCCAGCAGCTTAACCCCACCCGAGGCTGGAAACACCATATATTTT	CASSLTPPEAGNTIYF
once	.	TRBV10-1	TRBJ2-1	13	TGCGCCAGCAGCCAAACGGGACTCCTTGAGCAGTTCTTC	CASSQTGLLEQFF
.	TRBD1	TRBV18	TRBJ1-5	18	TGTGCCAGCTCACCACCCGGGACAGGGGTTCATAGCAATCAGCCCCAGCATTTT	CASSPPGTGVHSNQPQHF
.	.	TRBV19	TRBJ2-2	13	TGTGCCAGTAGTCAACTTCCCACCGGGGAGCTGTTTTTT	CASSQLPTGELFF
.	TRBD1	TRBV18	TRBJ1-5	14	TGTGCCAGCTCAGGGACAGGGGGAGATCAGCCCCAGCATTTT	CASSGTGGDQPQHF
.	.	TRBV10-1	TRBJ2-3	15	TGCGCCAGCAGCCCCAAAACCAGTTACACAGATACGCAGTATTTT	CASSPKTSYTDTQYF
.	.	TRBV15	TRBJ2-1	11	TGTGCCACCAGCAGAGCTACCCGGCAGTTCTTC	CATSRATRQFF
.	.	TRBV27	TRBJ1-2	14	TGTGCCAGCAGTTTAAGGGCAGGGCCGTTTGGCTACACCTTC	CASSLRAGPFGYTF
.	.	TRBV4-3	TRBJ1-2	13	TGCGCCAGCAGCCAAGGCGGGGATTATGGCTACACCTTC	CASSQGGDYGYTF
once	TRBD1	TRBV11-2	TRBJ2-6	18	TGTGCCAGCAGCTACCGGACAGGGGTTTGGACTGGGGCCAACGTCCTGACTTTC	CASSYRTGVWTGANVLTF
.	.	TRBV18	TRBJ1-6	18	TGTGCCAGCTCACCAATGCAATTGAGGAGCTCCTATAATTCACCCCTCCACTTT	CASSPMQLRSSYNSPLHF
.	.	TRBV6-1	TRBJ1-6	19	TGTGCCAGCAGTGTAGGGGGGGATGCCCTTAGCTCCTATAATTCACCCCTCCACTTT	CASSVGGDALSSYNSPLHF
.	.	TRBV13	TRBJ1-3	16	TGTGCCAGCACCGGGGGGACGGTCTTCTCTGGAAACACCATATATTTT	CASTGGTVFSGNTIYF
.	.	TRBV7-2	TRBJ1-3	15	TGTGCCAGCAGTCCGAATTTCGGCTCTGGAAACACCATATATTTT	CASSPNFGSGNTIYF
.	.	TRBV7-8	TRBJ2-3	15	TGTGCCAGCAGCTTAGCGAGGTTTCGGGCAGATACGCAGTATTTT	CASSLARFRADTQYF
.	.	TRBV19	TRBJ1-5	17	TGTGCCAGTAGTATACAAGACAGGCCCTTAACGGGGCAGCCCCAGCATTTT	CASSIQDRPLTGQPQHF
.	.	TRBV9	TRBJ2-3	14	TGTGCCAGCAGCGCAGGGGGGAACACAGATACGCAGTATTTT	CASSAGGNTDTQYF
.	TRBD1	TRBV10-1	TRBJ1-3	15	TGCGCCAGCAGCCGGGACAGCAGCTCTGGAAACACCATATATTTT	CASSRDSSSGNTIYF
.	TRBD2	TRBV5-1	TRBJ2-3	16	TGCGCCAGCAGCCCCGGGAGGAGCGGGACTGACTATACGCAGTATTTT	CASSPGRSGTDYTQYF
.	.	TRBV2	TRBJ1-1	16	TGTGCCAGCAGTGAAAGCAAGGGGGTAGGGAACACTGAAGCTTTCTTT	CASSESKGVGNTEAFF
.	.	TRBV11-2	TRBJ2-1	15	TGTGCCAGCAGCTCCTCCGGGAACGTGGGCGATGAGCAGTTCTTC	CASSSSGNVGDEQFF
few	TRBD2	TRBV29-1	TRBJ2-5	16	TGCAGCGTTGGAGGGACAGGGACTAGCGGGCAAGAGACCCAGTACTTC	CSVGGTGTSGQETQYF
.	TRBD2	TRBV27	TRBJ2-1	15	TGTGCCAGCAGTTTATTGGGAGGGCTAGTGAATGAGCAGTTCTTC	CASSLLGGLVNEQFF
.	.	TRBV6-1	TRBJ1-5	17	TGTGCCAGCAGTGAAACCTTACAGGGAACCAAACTTCAGCCCCAGCATTTT	CASSETLQGTKLQPQHF
once	.	TRBV6-6	TRBJ1-1	12	TGTGCCAGCAGTTACGACAGCACTGAAGCTTTCTTT	CASSYDSTEAFF
.	.	TRBV7-8	TRBJ2-5	14	TGTGCCAGCAGCTTAAGACAGGCCCGGGAGGCCCAGTACTTC	CASSLRQAREAQYF
.	.	TRBV7-9	TRBJ1-2	15	TGTGCCAGCAGCTTAGCCACCACAAAGAACTATGGCTACACCTTC	CASSLATTKNYGYTF
few	.	TRBV10-3	TRBJ2-3	14	TGTGCTACTCACGCGGGTTCTAGCACAGATACGCAGTATTTT	CATHAGSSTDTQYF
few	TRBD1	TRBV11-1	TRBJ1-2	13	TGTGCCAGCAGCCAGGGACAGGGGGCCGGCTACACCTTC	CASSQGQGAGYTF
.	TRBD2	TRBV7-9	TRBJ2-3	14	TGTGCCAGCAGCTTTAGCGGGGGAACAGATACGCAGTATTTT	CASSFSGGTDTQYF
.	.	TRBV7-7	TRBJ1-3	15	TGTGCCAGCAGCTTAGGTGTGGGGCTTGGAAACACCATATATTTT	CASSLGVGLGNTIYF
.	.	TRBV18	TRBJ1-6	15	TGTGCCAGCTCACGGGAGCAGGGGTATAATTCACCCCTCCACTTT	CASSREQGYNSPLHF
.	TRBD1	TRBV20-1	TRBJ1-1	11	TGCAGTGCTTCGACAGGGGGGGAGCTTTCTTTT	CSASTGGELSF
once	TRBD2	TRBV29-1	TRBJ2-5	14	TGCAGCGTTGTACCGGGACTAGCGGAAGAGACCCAGTACTTC	CSVVPGLAEETQYF
.	.	TRBV19	TRBJ1-3	14	TGTGCCAGTAGAGCCAGGGGATTCGGAAACACCATATATTTT	CASRARGFGNTIYF
.	.	TRBV5-6	TRBJ2-7	16	TGTGCCAGCAGCTTGGAAGGACGGGGGAGTACCTACGAGCAGTACTTC	CASSLEGRGSTYEQYF
.	.	TRBV9	TRBJ2-1	16	TGTGCCAGCACCCAGGGCGGGGGCTCCACGTACAATGAGCAGTTCTTC	CASTQGGGSTYNEQFF
.	TRBD1	TRBV11-1	TRBJ2-3	14	TGTGCCAGCAGCTTGACAGGGTATGTGGATACGCAGTATTTT	CASSLTGYVDTQYF
once	.	TRBV2	TRBJ2-3	15	TGTGCCAGCAGTGTTACCGCCGCGGGCACAGATACGCAGTATTTT	CASSVTAAGTDTQYF
.	TRBD1	TRBV5-1	TRBJ2-1	16	TGCGCCAGCAGCTTAAAAGGGACAGGGGGCTACAATGAGCAGTTCTTC	CASSLKGTGGYNEQFF
.	TRBD1	TRBV7-8	TRBJ1-1	19	TGTGCCAGCAGCTTAGCAGCCAGGGGGCGATGGGGAAAGGACACTGAAGCTTTCTTT	CASSLAARGRWGKDTEAFF
.	.	TRBV18	TRBJ2-5	11	TGTGCCAGCTCACCTCGAGAGACCCAGTACTTC	CASSPRETQYF